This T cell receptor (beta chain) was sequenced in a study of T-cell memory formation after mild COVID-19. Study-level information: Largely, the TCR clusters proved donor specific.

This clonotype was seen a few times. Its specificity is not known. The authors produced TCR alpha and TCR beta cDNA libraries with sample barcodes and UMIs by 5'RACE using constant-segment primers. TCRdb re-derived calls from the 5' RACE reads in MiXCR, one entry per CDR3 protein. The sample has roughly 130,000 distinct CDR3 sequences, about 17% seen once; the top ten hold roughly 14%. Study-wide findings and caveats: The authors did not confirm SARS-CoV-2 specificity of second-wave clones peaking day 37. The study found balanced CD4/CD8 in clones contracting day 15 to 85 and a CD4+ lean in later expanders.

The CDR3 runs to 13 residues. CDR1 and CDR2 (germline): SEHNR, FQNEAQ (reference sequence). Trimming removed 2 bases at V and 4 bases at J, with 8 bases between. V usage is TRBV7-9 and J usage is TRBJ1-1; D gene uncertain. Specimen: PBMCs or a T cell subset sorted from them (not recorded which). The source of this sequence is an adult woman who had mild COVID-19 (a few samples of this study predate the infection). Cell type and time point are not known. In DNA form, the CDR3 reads TGTGCCAGCAGCTTACAACAGATCACTGAAGCTTTCTTT. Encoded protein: CASSLQQITEAFF.